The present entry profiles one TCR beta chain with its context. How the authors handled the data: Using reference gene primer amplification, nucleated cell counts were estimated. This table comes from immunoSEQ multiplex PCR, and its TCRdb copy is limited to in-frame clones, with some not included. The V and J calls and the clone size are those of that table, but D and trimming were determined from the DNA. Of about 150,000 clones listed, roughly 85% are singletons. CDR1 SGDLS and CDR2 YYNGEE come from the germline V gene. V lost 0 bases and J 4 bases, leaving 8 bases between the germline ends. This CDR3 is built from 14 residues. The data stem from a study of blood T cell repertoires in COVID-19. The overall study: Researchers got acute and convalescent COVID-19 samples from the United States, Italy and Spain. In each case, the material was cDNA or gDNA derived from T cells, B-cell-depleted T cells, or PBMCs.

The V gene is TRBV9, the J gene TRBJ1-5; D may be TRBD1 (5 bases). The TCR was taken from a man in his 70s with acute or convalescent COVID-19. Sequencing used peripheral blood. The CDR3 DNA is TGTGCCAGCAGCGTAGGGGGCGGAAATCAGCCCCAGCATTTT. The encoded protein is CASSVGGGNQPQHF.